This T cell receptor beta chain was recorded in a study of OX40 agonist ivuxolimab in advanced cancers. The wider study: Patient treatment consisted of intravenous ivuxolimab administration every 2 weeks at 0.01 to 10 mg/kg.

Germline CDR1 reads MGHDK; CDR2 reads SYGVNS. The CDR3 covers 13 residues. The V gene lost 8 bases and the J gene lost 7 bases, with 17 bases spanning the gap. Profiling relied on immunoSEQ multiplex PCR, and the TCRdb table lists in-frame clones only, not all of them. The table shows about 7,300 clones, with over 75% occurring only once. Blood specimens came from baseline, cycle 4 day 1, and cycle 7 day 1. The clonotype comes from an adult with an advanced solid tumor such as melanoma, head and neck, liver or kidney cancer. The sample was CD4+ or CD8+ T cells sorted from blood, taken in a trial of the OX40 agonist ivuxolimab. The gene calls are TRBV25-1 and TRBJ1-1, with D possibly being TRBD1 (5 bases). The CDR3 DNA sequence: TGTGCCAGCTCTCCCCTCGCGGGGGTTGAAGCTTTCTTT. Translated, it gives CASSPLAGVEAFF.